Listed below are T cell receptor beta chains from one sample, sequenced in a study of control samples from healthy donors and cancer patients. Profiled with immunoSEQ multiplex PCR; TCRdb holds only in-frame clones, not every one. The sample includes over 110,000 clones, less than 90% of them seen just once. Specimen: blood. These receptors were taken from a woman aged 30 to 39 in good health. CDR3s include the opening cysteine and the closing phenylalanine or tryptophan. Fields, in order: V gene, D gene, clone size, J gene, CDR3 protein, CDR3 DNA. D genes are given only for firm matches. The listing skips clone size in some rows; elsewhere it reads once, few, many or a size class.

V: TRBV30
D: TRBD1
size: once
J: TRBJ2-2
CDR3: CAWSKQGQGAGELFF
DNA: TGTGCCTGGAGTAAGCAGGGACAGGGGGCCGGGGAGCTGTTTTTT

V: TRBV25-1
D: -
size: -
J: TRBJ2-5
CDR3: CASSEYMGTETQYF
DNA: TGTGCCAGCAGTGAATATATGGGCACGGAGACCCAGTACTTC

V: TRBV21-1
D: -
size: few
J: TRBJ1-4
CDR3: CASSPWTGSATNEKLFF
DNA: TGTGCCAGCAGCCCCTGGACGGGAAGTGCAACTAATGAAAAACTGTTTTTT

V: TRBV3-1/TRBV3-2
D: -
size: -
J: TRBJ2-1
CDR3: CASSYDAGVHNEQFF
DNA: TGTGCCAGCAGCTACGATGCAGGGGTCCACAATGAGCAGTTCTTC

V: TRBV3-1/TRBV3-2
D: TRBD2
size: -
J: TRBJ2-7
CDR3: CASSQAPSAGGSYEQYF
DNA: TGTGCCAGCAGCCAAGCCCCTTCGGCGGGGGGCTCCTACGAGCAGTACTTC

V: TRBV24-1
D: -
size: once
J: TRBJ2-3
CDR3: CATSGGRTDTQYF
DNA: TGTGCCACCAGTGGGGGAAGGACAGATACGCAGTATTTT

V: TRBV3-1/TRBV3-2
D: -
size: -
J: TRBJ1-3
CDR3: CASSQVEPLAGNTIYF
DNA: TGTGCCAGCAGCCAAGTTGAGCCCCTCGCCGGAAACACCATATATTTT

V: TRBV5-6
D: -
size: -
J: TRBJ1-2
CDR3: CASSLVGGAVRHDGYTF
DNA: TGTGCCAGCAGCTTGGTGGGCGGAGCGGTCAGACACGATGGCTACACCTTC

V: TRBV7-2
D: -
size: few
J: TRBJ2-2
CDR3: CASSLSAFGTGELFF
DNA: TGTGCCAGCAGCTTATCGGCGTTCGGCACCGGGGAGCTGTTTTTT

V: TRBV11-2
D: -
size: -
J: TRBJ2-5
CDR3: CASSLDRVGSETQYF
DNA: TGTGCCAGCAGCTTAGACAGGGTGGGTTCGGAGACCCAGTACTTC

V: TRBV2
D: -
size: once
J: TRBJ1-5
CDR3: CASRITLRQPQHF
DNA: TGTGCCAGCAGAATCACTTTAAGACAGCCCCAGCATTTT

V: TRBV6-6
D: TRBD2
size: -
J: TRBJ2-7
CDR3: CASSYSRGAYEQYF
DNA: TGTGCCAGCAGTTACTCTCGGGGGGCCTACGAGCAGTACTTC

V: TRBV24-1
D: TRBD2
size: -
J: TRBJ2-3
CDR3: CATSDWGGSADTQYF
DNA: TGTGCCACCAGTGATTGGGGCGGGAGCGCAGATACGCAGTATTTT

V: TRBV11-2
D: -
size: -
J: TRBJ2-7
CDR3: CASSLTLGTPYEQYF
DNA: TGTGCCAGCAGCTTAACTCTCGGGACCCCCTACGAGCAGTACTTC

V: TRBV30
D: -
size: once
J: TRBJ2-2
CDR3: CAWSLANTGELFF
DNA: TGTGCCTGGTCACTAGCGAACACCGGGGAGCTGTTTTTT

V: TRBV19
D: TRBD1
size: -
J: TRBJ1-2
CDR3: CASSIGDRGARGYTF
DNA: TGTGCCAGTAGTATAGGTGACAGGGGTGCGCGAGGCTACACCTTC

V: TRBV7-2
D: -
size: once
J: TRBJ2-7
CDR3: CASSLVTLAYEQYF
DNA: TGTGCCAGCAGCTTAGTGACTCTTGCCTACGAGCAGTACTTC

V: TRBV5-5
D: -
size: -
J: TRBJ1-5
CDR3: CASSLRAEYSNQPQHF
DNA: TGTGCCAGCAGCTTGAGGGCAGAGTATAGCAATCAGCCCCAGCATTTT

V: TRBV19
D: TRBD2
size: -
J: TRBJ2-3
CDR3: CASKLAGDADTQYF
DNA: TGTGCCAGTAAACTAGCGGGAGATGCCGATACGCAGTATTTT

V: TRBV5-1
D: -
size: -
J: TRBJ2-3
CDR3: CASSFGGDTQYF
DNA: TGCGCCAGCAGCTTCGGTGGAGATACGCAGTATTTT

V: TRBV7-9
D: TRBD2
size: -
J: TRBJ2-1
CDR3: CASSTKLAGASEQFF
DNA: TGTGCCAGCAGCACCAAACTAGCGGGAGCCAGTGAGCAGTTCTTC

V: TRBV7-2
D: TRBD1
size: -
J: TRBJ2-7
CDR3: CASRLTGVDSYEQYF
DNA: TGTGCCAGCAGATTGACAGGGGTCGACTCCTACGAGCAGTACTTC

V: TRBV7-9
D: -
size: -
J: TRBJ2-7
CDR3: CASSLAGGTVVTYEQYF
DNA: TGTGCCAGCAGCTTAGCGGGAGGGACAGTGGTTACCTACGAGCAGTACTTC

V: TRBV5-6
D: -
size: -
J: TRBJ2-2
CDR3: CASSASGGIGSGELFF
DNA: TGTGCCAGCAGCGCAAGTGGCGGGATCGGCTCCGGGGAGCTGTTTTTT

V: TRBV15
D: -
size: -
J: TRBJ2-7
CDR3: CATSRPGQPRRDSSYEQYF
DNA: TGTGCCACCAGCAGGCCGGGACAGCCCAGGCGGGACTCCTCCTACGAGCAGTACTTC

V: TRBV30
D: TRBD2
size: -
J: TRBJ2-5
CDR3: CAWSMLAGGKETQYF
DNA: TGTGCCTGGAGTATGCTAGCGGGAGGGAAAGAGACCCAGTACTTC

V: TRBV6-1
D: -
size: -
J: TRBJ1-1
CDR3: CASSEGIINTEAFF
DNA: TGTGCCAGCAGTGAGGGAATAATTAACACTGAAGCTTTCTTT

V: TRBV21-1
D: -
size: -
J: TRBJ1-4
CDR3: CASSKRYVTGQRGLFF
DNA: TGTGCCAGCAGCAAACGGTACGTTACAGGCCAAAGGGGACTGTTTTTT